A single sample is the source of the 24 T cell receptor beta chains below, sequenced in a study of blood T cells in healthy people across ages. A second roughly 6 to 12 cycle PCR used barcoded and J-beta primers. MiXCR, applied by TCRdb to the 5' RACE reads, yields one record per CDR3 protein. This table has more than 750,000 distinct CDR3 sequences, 25% to 30% appearing once. The same sample was also used in a study of T cells of mothers and their children.

Sequences were obtained from blood. These receptors were obtained from a woman aged 40-49 years in good health.

This clonotype has only a few counts. CDR3 loop: CASSWVTGTPKNTGELFF. The CDR3 region has the DNA TGCGCCAGCAGTTGGGTTACCGGGACACCCAAGAACACCGGGGAGCTGTTTTTT. The genes are TRBV5-1 and TRBJ2-2, with a tentative D call TRBD1 (6 bases). V was shortened by 5 bases and J by 1 base, with 21 bases between the two germline ends. The CDR3 is 18 residues long. Germline V gene sequence: CDR1 SGHRS, CDR2 YFSETQ.

This clonotype appeared a few times. V is TRBV5-1 and J is TRBJ1-1; weak D call: TRBD1 (5 bases). Germline loops: CDR1 SGHRS, CDR2 YFSETQ. CDR3 size: 16 residues. Trimming cost V 4 bases and J 1 base, with 17 bases left between them. The CDR3 loop reads CASSRTSQGGNTEAFF. The CDR3 coding sequence is TGCGCCAGCAGCCGGACGAGTCAGGGAGGGAACACTGAAGCTTTCTTT.

This clonotype appeared a few times. A junction end diverges from the germline sequence, so it may reflect a read error. The chain combines TRBV6-1 with TRBJ2-1; TRBD2 aligns across 7 bases. Germline V gene data show CDR1 as MNHNS and CDR2 as SASEGT. The CDR3 covers 15 residues. This CDR3 reads CASSEDGGTYNEQFF. CDR3 in DNA: TGTGCCAGCAGCGAAGACGGGGGGACCTACAATGAGCAGTTCTTC.

The rearrangement uses TRBV28 and TRBJ2-4; D gene ambiguous. Trimming removed 3 bases at V and 13 bases at J, with 16 bases between. CDR1 and CDR2 from the germline V gene are MDHEN and SYDVKM. CDR3 length: 13 amino acids. This CDR3 reads CASSLSHRNEQYF. As DNA, the CDR3 is TGTGCCAGCAGTTTGTCCCATCGCAATGAGCAGTACTTC. Looking up the rest from reference TRBV28 and TRBJ2-4 gives the full variable domain: DVKVTQSSRYLVKRTGEKVFLECVQDMDHENMFWYRQDPGLGLRLIYFSYDVKMKEKGDIPEGYSVSREKKERFSLILESASTNQTSMYLCASSLSHRNEQYFGAGTRLSVL.

In its sample, this clonotype was seen a few times. This chain connects TRBV20-1 to TRBJ1-4, with D perhaps TRBD1 (5 bases). CDR1 is DFQATT and CDR2 is SNEGSKA in the germline V gene (reference sequence). The V end lost 3 bases, the J end lost 10 bases, and 21 bases lay between the germline ends. The CDR3 runs 15 residues. DNA of the CDR3: TGCAGTGCTAGCGCTACTCGAGGGCCGGGGGGAAAACTGTTTTTT. Its translation: CSASATRGPGGKLFF.

The chain employs TRBV5-1 and TRBJ2-2, with a weak D call TRBD2 (6 bases). The CDR3 totals 16 residues. The ends were cut back, 4 bases at V and 4 bases at J, with 17 bases in the middle. Germline V lookup: CDR1 SGHRS, CDR2 YFSETQ. The CDR3 DNA follows: TGCGCCAGCAGCCCGCCCGGGACTGGGCGCACCGGGGAGCTGTTTTTT. Protein product: CASSPPGTGRTGELFF.

The J gene is TRBJ2-7, the V gene TRBV7-9, with D perhaps matching TRBD2 (6 bases). V was clipped by 5 bases and J by 6 bases, with 11 bases between them. Germline CDR1 SEHNR, CDR2 FQNEAQ (reference sequence). The CDR3 has 12 residues. Here the CDR3 DNA reads TGTGCCAGCAGCCATCCGGGAGTCGAGCAGTACTTC. This sequence encodes CASSHPGVEQYF.

This clonotype was seen repeatedly, ten times or more. This sequence joins TRBV20-1 and TRBJ2-3, with D tentatively TRBD1 or TRBD2 (5 bases each). Germline CDR1 reads DFQATT; CDR2 reads SNEGSKA (reference sequence). V was cut by 3 bases and J by 11 bases, with 12 bases left in between. This CDR3 has 11 residues. CDR3 loop: CSASEGIRQYF. Here the CDR3 DNA reads TGCAGTGCTAGCGAGGGGATCAGGCAGTATTTT.

The genes are TRBV29-1 and TRBJ1-1; 7 nucleotides line up with TRBD1. The CDR3 has 13 residues. CDR1 and CDR2 (germline): SQVTM, ANQGSEA. V shed 7 bases, J shed 4 bases, and the junction held 9 bases outside the gene matches. DNA for the CDR3: TGCAGCGGCAGGACAGGTATAGGCACTGAAGCTTTCTTT. Translated: CSGRTGIGTEAFF.

This clonotype was seen repeatedly, ten times or more. V is TRBV7-6 and J is TRBJ2-5, with TRBD2 matching over 7 bases. V dropped 0 bases and J dropped 5; count of bases not matched to a gene: 9. This CDR3 has 16 residues. Germline V gene lookup returns CDR1 SGHVS and CDR2 FNYEAQ. CDR3 sequence reads: CASSLAELSGAETQYF. CDR3 coding DNA: TGTGCCAGCAGCTTAGCCGAGTTGAGCGGGGCCGAGACCCAGTACTTC.

The rearrangement joins TRBV25-1 to TRBJ1-1; 7 nucleotides agree with TRBD1. J gave up 2 bases and V 6 bases, and 9 bases lay outside the gene matches. The germline V gene encodes CDR1 MGHDK and CDR2 SYGVNS. CDR3 size: 15 residues. In DNA form, the CDR3 reads TGTGCCAGCAGCCGACAGGGAGGGTTTAACACTGAAGCTTTCTTT. Protein sequence: CASSRQGGFNTEAFF.

In this sample, this clonotype turned up a few times. A read error may produce the germline difference seen at one junction end. Written as DNA, the CDR3 is TGTGCCAGCGGCCCTGGCCCTTTCGTGGGACCCCGCCACTTT. It encodes CASGPGPFVGPRHF. The chain joins TRBV7-2 to TRBJ1-6, with D possibly matching TRBD1 (5 bases). This CDR3 has 14 residues. Germline V lookup: CDR1 SGHTA, CDR2 FQGNSA.

The chain combines TRBV7-3 with TRBJ2-2, with D perhaps matching TRBD1 (6 bases). The CDR3 length is 13 residues. Germline values: CDR1 SGHTA, CDR2 FQGTGA. Trimming took 5 bases from V and 6 from J, leaving 10 bases between them. CDR3 sequence (DNA): TGTGCCAGCAGCGCGAACAGGGCCGGGGAGCTGTTTTTT. Amino acids: CASSANRAGELFF. Combining the CDR3 with reference TRBV7-3 and TRBJ2-2 gives the whole variable domain GAGVSQTPSNKVTEKGKYVELRCDPISGHTALYWYRQSLGQGPEFLIYFQGTGAADDSGLPNDRFFAVRPEGSVSTLKIQRTERGDSAVYLCASSANRAGELFFGEGSRLTVL.

As to this clonotype: At one end the junction does not follow the germline gene, possibly because of a read error. The J gene is TRBJ2-4, the V gene TRBV4-2, with 11 nucleotides matching TRBD1. The end of the DNA is better explained by TRBJ2-7, so the J call may be wrong. The CDR3 consists of 14 residues. Germline V gene sequence: CDR1 LGHNA, CDR2 YNFKEQ. As DNA, the CDR3 is TGTACCAGCAGCCCGGGACAGGGGGTCTACGAGCAGTACTTC. Its protein product is CTSSPGQGVYEQYF.

The chain combines TRBV28 with TRBJ1-1; D is unresolved. Per the germline V gene, CDR1 is MDHEN and CDR2 is SYDVKM. Trimming removed 6 bases from V and 11 bases from J, with 16 bases in between. This CDR3 is built from 12 residues. CDR3 DNA: TGTGCCAGCAGGCCCGCAGGCCTACGCGCTTTCTTT. Encoded protein: CASRPAGLRAFF.

Concerning this clonotype: An end of the junction does not agree with germline; a read error may underlie this. CDR3: CANSQQGGETQYF. CDR3 in DNA: TGCGCCAACAGCCAACAGGGCGGGGAGACCCAGTACTTC. The chain links TRBV5-1 to TRBJ2-5; D is perhaps TRBD1 (6 bases). Germline CDR1 SGHRS, CDR2 YFSETQ. This CDR3 comprises 13 residues.

This clonotype was seen at least ten times. The gene calls are TRBV7-9 and TRBJ2-5; D uncertain. CDR1 and CDR2 (germline): SEHNR, FQNEAQ (reference sequence). This CDR3 has 12 residues. V gave up 4 bases and J gave up 7 bases, with 10 bases separating them. The CDR3 region has the DNA TGTGCCAGCAGCTCTCAGACCGGGACCCAGTACTTC. The encoded protein is CASSSQTGTQYF.

This clonotype came up a few times. This chain links TRBV7-9 with TRBJ2-7, with 7 bases identical to TRBD1. CDR3 length: 17 amino acids. Germline values: CDR1 SEHNR, CDR2 FQNEAQ (reference sequence). With V trimmed by 3 bases and J by 3 bases, 14 bases remained unmatched. The CDR3 nucleotides read TGTGCCAGCAGCTTTCTTCCTGGGGCAGGGGGTAGCTACGAGCAGTACTTC. It yields the protein CASSFLPGAGGSYEQYF.

This sequence joins TRBV7-2 and TRBJ2-5, with 9 bases fitting TRBD1. The CDR3 sequence is 16 residues long. V lost 5 bases and J lost 1; bases outside the gene matches: 8. Germline loops: CDR1 SGHTA, CDR2 FQGNSA. The CDR3 sequence is CASSPVHRGPQETQYF. The CDR3 DNA follows: TGTGCCAGCAGCCCCGTACACAGGGGGCCCCAAGAGACCCAGTACTTC.

The CDR3 loop is CASSSTPQLGIQYF. The CDR3 nucleotides are TGTGCCAGCAGCTCAACTCCCCAGTTAGGCATTCAGTACTTC. This chain links TRBV7-2 with TRBJ2-4, with D uncertain. Looked up from germline, CDR1 is SGHTA and CDR2 is FQGNSA. V was trimmed by 4 bases and J by 9 bases, leaving 16 bases between them. This CDR3 is built from 14 residues.

This clonotype was picked up a small number of times. The chain joins TRBV5-1 to TRBJ2-1, with 7 positions matching TRBD2. Germline V gene data show CDR1 as SGHRS and CDR2 as YFSETQ. The CDR3 has 16 amino acids. Trimming at V came to 6 bases and at J to 2 bases, leaving 11 bases not matched to a gene. CDR3 nucleotide sequence: TGCGCCAGCAACTATGGACTAGGCGGGGCCTACAATGAGCAGTTCTTC. This gives the protein CASNYGLGGAYNEQFF.

This clonotype was counted at least ten times. The chain couples TRBV30 to TRBJ2-7, with D hard to call. CDR1 is GTSNPN and CDR2 is SVGIG in the germline V gene (reference sequence). Trimming cost V 5 bases and J 2 bases, with 13 bases left between them. This CDR3 is built from 13 residues. The CDR3 region is CAWRPPGPYEQYF. The CDR3 DNA follows: TGTGCCTGGCGGCCCCCGGGCCCCTACGAGCAGTACTTC. Using reference TRBV30 and TRBJ2-7 for the parts outside the CDR3, the full variable domain is SQTIHQWPATLVQPVGSPLSLECTVEGTSNPNLYWYRQAAGRGLQLLFYSVGIGQISSEVPQNLSASRPQDRQFILSSKKLLLSDSGFYLCAWRPPGPYEQYFGPGTRLTVT.

This clonotype has only a few counts. The chain combines TRBV18 with TRBJ1-2, with 9 bases lining up with TRBD1. This CDR3 comprises 12 residues. The V gene end was trimmed by 6 bases and the J gene end by 6 bases; junction bases not matched to a gene: 2. Looked up from germline, CDR1 is KGHSH and CDR2 is LQKENI. The DNA for the CDR3 is TGTGCCAGCTCTCGGGACAGGGATGGCTACACCTTC. Translation gives CASSRDRDGYTF.

This clonotype was observed many times. The chain combines TRBV7-8 with TRBJ2-5; perhaps TRBD2 as D (6 bases). The CDR3 loop spans 14 amino acids. The germline CDR1 and CDR2 sequences are SGHVS and FQNEAQ. Deletions cut 7 bases from V and 5 bases from J, with 17 bases between. CDR3 residues: CASNYRGIRETQYF. The CDR3 bases are TGTGCCAGCAATTACCGGGGGATTCGGGAGACCCAGTACTTC.